This T cell receptor beta chain was retrieved from a study of shared clonotypes between healthy human individuals. Study as a whole: The study enrolled a couple of women and a few men aged 18 to 49. General study findings and limits: It was expected that sequencing depth would affect clonotype sharing among donors. In this cohort, only blood was sampled, and tissue repertoires likely differ.

Regarding this clone: The antigen is undetermined.

Germline CDR1 MDHEN, CDR2 SYDVKM. The CDR3 has 17 residues. Unmatched junction bases numbered 7, after V lost 5 bases and J lost 2 bases. The assay was carried out at the deep level. The table came from immunoSEQ multiplex PCR; TCRdb's copy has only in-frame clones and leaves some out. The top ten hold around 13% of the sample, which has about 500,000 clones, roughly three quarters seen once. The genes are TRBV28 and TRBJ1-5; 12 nucleotides match TRBD1. What was sequenced was PBMCs. This TCR was recovered from a woman aged 35 to 49 in good health. Some clones in this sample may be carry-over from other donors' samples. For the CDR3, the DNA is TGTGCCAGCAGTATAGGGGACAGGGGGCCCGGCAATCAGCCCCAGCATTTT. It encodes CASSIGDRGPGNQPQHF.